Sequencing of this T cell receptor beta chain was carried out in a study of preoperative IRX-2 immunotherapy in early breast cancer. This CDR3 spans 11 amino acids. Trimming left V 7 bases short and J 7 bases short, with 8 bases between. Treatment defined: preoperative locoregional IRX-2 cytokine immunotherapy. The assay was immunoSEQ multiplex PCR, and TCRdb's table has in-frame clones only and misses some. The sample contains over 2,000 clones, about 81% of which appear only once. This clonotype was sampled from a human donor with breast cancer. The starting material was tumor tissue, obtained before IRX-2 immunotherapy. The V call is TRBV6-7, the J call TRBJ2-1; D is ambiguous. TRBV6-7 is an ORF; its function is uncertain. The CDR3 region is CASTKWNEQFF. CDR3 nucleotides: TGTGCCAGCACCAAGTGGAATGAGCAGTTCTTC.